Presented here are 6 T cell receptor beta chains from one specimen sequenced in a study of cytomegalovirus exposure and HLA in healthy donors. PCR involved 60 Vbeta and 13 Jbeta primers. Clones were sequenced by immunoSEQ multiplex PCR, and TCRdb holds only the in-frame ones, with some missing. Among about 100,000 clones listed, approximately 72% were seen once. Sequencing was carried out using PBMCs. The receptors were sampled from a woman between 40 and 55 years old in good health and CMV-seronegative.

The gene calls are TRBV10-3 and TRBJ1-4, with D unclear. This CDR3 has 16 residues. V was clipped by 4 bases and J by 2 bases, with 14 bases between them. Germline CDR1 and CDR2: ENHRY and SYGVKD. The CDR3 sequence is CAISARRTLTNEKLFF. CDR3 DNA sequence: TGTGCCATCAGTGCTCGCAGGACTTTGACTAATGAAAAACTGTTTTTT.

This chain links TRBV30 with TRBJ1-1, with 12 bases that match TRBD1. J was trimmed by 9 bases and V by 4 bases; bases with no gene match: 3. In germline, CDR1 is GTSNPN, CDR2 SVGIG (reference sequence). This CDR3 has 12 residues. Here the CDR3 DNA reads TGTGCCTGGAACCGGGACAGGGGGCAAGCTTTCTTT. Translated, it gives CAWNRDRGQAFF. Supplemented by reference TRBV30 and TRBJ1-1, the full variable domain reads SQTIHQWPATLVQPVGSPLSLECTVEGTSNPNLYWYRQAAGRGLQLLFYSVGIGQISSEVPQNLSASRPQDRQFILSSKKLLLSDSGFYLCAWNRDRGQAFFGQGTRLTVV.

The gene calls are TRBV27 and TRBJ1-1, with unresolved D. CDR3 length equals 16 residues. Deletions cut 3 bases from V and 4 bases from J, with 18 bases between. Germline CDR1 and CDR2: MNHEY and SMNVEV (reference sequence). The CDR3 spells CASSLSGPAGITEAFF. The CDR3 region has the DNA TGTGCCAGCAGTTTGTCCGGACCCGCGGGGATCACTGAAGCTTTCTTT.

This clone was detected a few times. V is TRBV10-3 and J is TRBJ1-4; D might be TRBD1 (5 bases). The CDR3 contains 13 residues. In germline, CDR1 is ENHRY, CDR2 SYGVKD. Trimming pared 7 bases from V and 8 bases from J, leaving 14 bases between. CDR3 region: CAITDKEGEKLFF. CDR3 bases: TGTGCCATCACGGACAAGGAGGGCGAAAAACTGTTTTTT.

The chain uses TRBV28 and TRBJ2-1; D perhaps matches TRBD2 (6 bases). CDR1 and CDR2 from the germline V gene are MDHEN and SYDVKM. The CDR3 runs 15 residues. Trimming stripped 6 bases from V and 9 bases from J, with 21 bases between. CDR3 amino acids: CASSSIPAGLSEQFF. CDR3 sequence (DNA): TGTGCCAGCAGCTCAATACCGGCGGGACTTAGTGAGCAGTTCTTC.

The chain carries TRBV30 and TRBJ2-7; 10 positions agree with TRBD2. The V segment lost 1 base and the J segment 3 bases; nucleotides outside the gene matches: 3. From germline, CDR1 is GTSNPN and CDR2 SVGIG (reference sequence). This CDR3 is built from 14 residues. DNA of the CDR3: TGTGCCTGGAGTGGTAGCGGGAGGAACTACGAGCAGTACTTC. Encoded protein: CAWSGSGRNYEQYF.